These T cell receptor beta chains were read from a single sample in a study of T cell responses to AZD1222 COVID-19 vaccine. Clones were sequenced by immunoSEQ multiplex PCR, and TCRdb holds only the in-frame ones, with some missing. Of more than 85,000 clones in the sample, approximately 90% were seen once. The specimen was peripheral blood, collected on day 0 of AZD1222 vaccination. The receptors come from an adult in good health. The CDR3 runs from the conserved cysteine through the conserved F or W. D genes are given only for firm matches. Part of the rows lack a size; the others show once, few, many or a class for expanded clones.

cdr3_aa: CASSSTGSSYNEQFF; cdr3_nt: TGTGCCAGCAGCTCCACAGGGAGCTCCTACAATGAGCAGTTCTTC; v_call: TRBV11-3; j_call: TRBJ2-1; d_call: .; clone_size: .
cdr3_aa: CAWTSFPGAEAFF; cdr3_nt: TGTGCCTGGACGTCTTTTCCGGGAGCTGAAGCTTTCTTT; v_call: TRBV30; j_call: TRBJ1-1; d_call: .; clone_size: .
cdr3_aa: CAISEGQGGTGELFF; cdr3_nt: TGTGCCATCAGTGAGGGGCAGGGAGGCACCGGGGAGCTGTTTTTT; v_call: TRBV10-3; j_call: TRBJ2-2; d_call: .; clone_size: .
cdr3_aa: CASDASRQETQYF; cdr3_nt: TGTGCCAGCGACGCTAGCAGACAAGAGACCCAGTACTTC; v_call: TRBV2; j_call: TRBJ2-5; d_call: .; clone_size: .
cdr3_aa: CASSFQTGVTNTGELFF; cdr3_nt: TGCGCCAGCAGCTTTCAGACAGGGGTGACGAACACCGGGGAGCTGTTTTTT; v_call: TRBV5-1; j_call: TRBJ2-2; d_call: TRBD1; clone_size: .
cdr3_aa: CASRQTSTDTQYF; cdr3_nt: TGTGCCAGCAGGCAAACTAGCACAGATACGCAGTATTTT; v_call: TRBV12-3/TRBV12-4; j_call: TRBJ2-3; d_call: .; clone_size: .
cdr3_aa: CASSLTPGSGGNEQFF; cdr3_nt: TGTGCCAGCAGCTTAACCCCCGGGAGTGGCGGCAATGAGCAGTTCTTC; v_call: TRBV7-3; j_call: TRBJ2-1; d_call: .; clone_size: .
cdr3_aa: CASSQDPRVGANVLTF; cdr3_nt: TGTGCCAGCAGCCAAGATCCCAGGGTTGGGGCCAACGTCCTGACTTTC; v_call: TRBV4-2; j_call: TRBJ2-6; d_call: .; clone_size: .
cdr3_aa: CASSFASRQGESPLHF; cdr3_nt: TGTGCCAGCAGCTTTGCTTCTAGGCAGGGAGAATCACCCCTCCACTTT; v_call: TRBV5-8; j_call: TRBJ1-6; d_call: .; clone_size: once
cdr3_aa: CASSLYGNSPLHF; cdr3_nt: TGTGCCAGCAGTTTGTACGGTAATTCACCCCTCCACTTT; v_call: TRBV12-3/TRBV12-4; j_call: TRBJ1-6; d_call: .; clone_size: .
cdr3_aa: CASSIGGGSNEKLFF; cdr3_nt: TGTGCCAGTAGTATCGGGGGGGGTTCTAATGAAAAACTGTTTTTT; v_call: TRBV19; j_call: TRBJ1-4; d_call: .; clone_size: .
cdr3_aa: CASSLVAPGNTIYF; cdr3_nt: TGTGCCAGCAGCTTAGTGGCGCCTGGAAACACCATATATTTT; v_call: TRBV7-2; j_call: TRBJ1-3; d_call: .; clone_size: .
cdr3_aa: CASSQGLAYETQYF; cdr3_nt: TGTGCCAGCAGCCAAGGGCTAGCCTATGAGACCCAGTACTTC; v_call: TRBV3-1/TRBV3-2; j_call: TRBJ2-5; d_call: .; clone_size: once
cdr3_aa: CASSWGAGELFF; cdr3_nt: TGTGCCAGCAGCTGGGGGGCCGGGGAGCTGTTTTTT; v_call: TRBV5-8; j_call: TRBJ2-2; d_call: .; clone_size: once
cdr3_aa: CAGWGQGLYGYTF; cdr3_nt: TGCGCCGGTTGGGGACAGGGTCTCTATGGCTACACCTTC; v_call: TRBV10-1; j_call: TRBJ1-2; d_call: TRBD1; clone_size: .
cdr3_aa: CAISAGPLAGQYNEQFF; cdr3_nt: TGTGCCATCAGTGCTGGTCCCCTAGCGGGCCAATACAATGAGCAGTTCTTC; v_call: TRBV10-3; j_call: TRBJ2-1; d_call: TRBD2; clone_size: once